The T cell receptor (beta chain) under discussion was sequenced for a study of OX40 agonist ivuxolimab in advanced cancers. V lost 4 bases to trimming and J lost 4 bases, with 14 bases between them. This CDR3 comprises 15 residues. The germline gives CDR1 LNHDA, CDR2 SQIVND (reference sequence). Assay used: immunoSEQ multiplex PCR; TCRdb lists only in-frame clones, some missing. This sample yields some 140,000 clones, of which 75% to 95% are seen a single time; about 1% belongs to the top ten. The source was CD4+ or CD8+ T cells sorted from blood, collected in a trial of the OX40 agonist ivuxolimab. The TCR originated in an adult with an advanced solid tumor such as melanoma, head and neck, liver or kidney cancer. The chain has TRBV19 and TRBJ1-5, with D perhaps TRBD1 (5 bases). This CDR3 reads CASSKWDGGNQPQHF. The DNA for the CDR3 is TGTGCCAGTAGTAAGTGGGACGGGGGGAATCAGCCCCAGCATTTT.